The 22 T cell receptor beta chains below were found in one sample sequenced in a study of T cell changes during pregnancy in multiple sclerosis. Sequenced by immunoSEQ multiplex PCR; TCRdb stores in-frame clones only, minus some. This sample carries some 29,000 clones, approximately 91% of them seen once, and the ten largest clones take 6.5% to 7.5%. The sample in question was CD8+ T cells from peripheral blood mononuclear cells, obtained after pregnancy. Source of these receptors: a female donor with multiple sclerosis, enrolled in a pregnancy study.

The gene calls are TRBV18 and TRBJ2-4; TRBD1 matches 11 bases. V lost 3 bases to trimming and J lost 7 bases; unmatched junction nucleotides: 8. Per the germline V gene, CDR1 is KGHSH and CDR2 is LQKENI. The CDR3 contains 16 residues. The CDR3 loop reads CASSPPEDRGRNIQYF. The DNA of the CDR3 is TGTGCCAGCTCACCTCCCGAGGACAGGGGGCGGAACATTCAGTACTTC.

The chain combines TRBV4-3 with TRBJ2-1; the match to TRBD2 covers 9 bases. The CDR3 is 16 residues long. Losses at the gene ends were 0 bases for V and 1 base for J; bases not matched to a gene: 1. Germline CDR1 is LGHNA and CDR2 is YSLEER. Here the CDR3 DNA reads TGCGCCAGCAGCCAAGATCTAGCGGGATCCTACAATGAGCAGTTCTTC. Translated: CASSQDLAGSYNEQFF.

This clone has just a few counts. The CDR3 DNA reads as TGTGCCAGCAGTCTCCCATCACTAGCGGGTGTCCCCTACGAGCAGTACTTC. Translated, it gives CASSLPSLAGVPYEQYF. The chain employs TRBV28 and TRBJ2-7, with TRBD2 matching 9 bases. The length of the CDR3 is 17 residues. The ends lost 5 bases at V and 2 bases at J; junction bases unmatched: 13. Germline V gives CDR1 MDHEN, CDR2 SYDVKM.

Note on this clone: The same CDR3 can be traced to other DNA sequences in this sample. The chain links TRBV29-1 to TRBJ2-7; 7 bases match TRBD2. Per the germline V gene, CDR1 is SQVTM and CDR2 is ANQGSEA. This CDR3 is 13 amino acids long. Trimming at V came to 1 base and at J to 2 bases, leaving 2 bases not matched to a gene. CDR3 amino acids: CSVEGGSPYEQYF. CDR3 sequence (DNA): TGCAGCGTTGAAGGCGGGAGCCCCTACGAGCAGTACTTC.

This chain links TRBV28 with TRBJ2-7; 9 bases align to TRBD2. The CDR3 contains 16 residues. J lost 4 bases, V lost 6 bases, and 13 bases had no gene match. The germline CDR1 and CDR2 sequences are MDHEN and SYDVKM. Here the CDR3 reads CASSPGGSGSGYEQYF. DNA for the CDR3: TGTGCCAGCAGCCCAGGGGGTAGCGGGAGTGGGTACGAGCAGTACTTC.

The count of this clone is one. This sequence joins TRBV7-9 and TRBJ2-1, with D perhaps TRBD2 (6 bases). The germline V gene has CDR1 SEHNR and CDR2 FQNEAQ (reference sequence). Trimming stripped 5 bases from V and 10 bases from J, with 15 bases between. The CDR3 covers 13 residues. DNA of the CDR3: TGTGCCAGCAGCCTGGGTATGGGACTGGAGCAGTTCTTC. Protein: CASSLGMGLEQFF. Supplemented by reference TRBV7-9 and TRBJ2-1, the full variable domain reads DTGVSQNPRHKITKRGQNVTFRCDPISEHNRLYWYRQTLGQGPEFLTYFQNEAQLEKSRLLSDRFSAERPKGSFSTLEIQRTEQGDSAMYLCASSLGMGLEQFFGPGTRLTVL.

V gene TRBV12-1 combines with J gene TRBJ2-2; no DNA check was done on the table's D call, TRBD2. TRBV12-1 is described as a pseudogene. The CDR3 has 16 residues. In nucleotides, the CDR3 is TGTGCCAGCAGCTTTCCTGCTATAGCGGGACCCGGGGAGCTGTTTTTT. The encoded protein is CASSFPAIAGPGELFF.

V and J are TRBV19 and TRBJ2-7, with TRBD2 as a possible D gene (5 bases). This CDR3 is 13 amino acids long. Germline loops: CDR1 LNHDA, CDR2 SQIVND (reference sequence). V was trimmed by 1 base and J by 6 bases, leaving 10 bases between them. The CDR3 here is CASSIGSGTEQYF. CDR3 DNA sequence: TGTGCCAGTAGTATAGGTTCGGGAACCGAGCAGTACTTC. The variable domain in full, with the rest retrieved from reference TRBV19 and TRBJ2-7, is DGGITQSPKYLFRKEGQNVTLSCEQNLNHDAMYWYRQDPGQGLRLIYYSQIVNDFQKGDIAEGYSVSREKKESFPLTVTSAQKNPTAFYLCASSIGSGTEQYFGPGTRLTVT.

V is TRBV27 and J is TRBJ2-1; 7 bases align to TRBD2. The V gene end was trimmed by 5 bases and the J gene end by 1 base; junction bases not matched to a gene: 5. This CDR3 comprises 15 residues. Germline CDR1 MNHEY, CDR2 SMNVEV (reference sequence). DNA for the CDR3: TGTGCCAGCAGTCCCTCAGCGGGATCCTACAATGAGCAGTTCTTC. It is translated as CASSPSAGSYNEQFF.

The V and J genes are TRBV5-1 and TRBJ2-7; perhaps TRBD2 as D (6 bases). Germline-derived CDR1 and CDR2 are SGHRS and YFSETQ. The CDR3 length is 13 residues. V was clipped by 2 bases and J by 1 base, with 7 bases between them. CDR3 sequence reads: CASSFGSSYEQYF. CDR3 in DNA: TGCGCCAGCAGCTTCGGGAGTTCCTACGAGCAGTACTTC.

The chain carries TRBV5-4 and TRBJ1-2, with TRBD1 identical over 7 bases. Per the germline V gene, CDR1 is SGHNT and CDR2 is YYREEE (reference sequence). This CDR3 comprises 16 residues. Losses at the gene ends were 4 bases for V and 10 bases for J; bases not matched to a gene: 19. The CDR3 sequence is CASSPESGGGGEDYTF. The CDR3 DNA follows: TGTGCCAGCAGCCCGGAATCCGGAGGGGGCGGTGAGGACTACACCTTC.

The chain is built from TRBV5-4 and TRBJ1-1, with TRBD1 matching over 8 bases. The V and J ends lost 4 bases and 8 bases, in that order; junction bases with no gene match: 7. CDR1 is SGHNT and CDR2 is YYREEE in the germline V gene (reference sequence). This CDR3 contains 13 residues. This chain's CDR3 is CASSPGQGKEAFF. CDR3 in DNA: TGTGCCAGCAGCCCAGGACAGGGCAAGGAAGCTTTCTTT. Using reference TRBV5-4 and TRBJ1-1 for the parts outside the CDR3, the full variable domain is ETGVTQSPTHLIKTRGQQVTLRCSSQSGHNTVSWYQQALGQGPQFIFQYYREEENGRGNFPPRFSGLQFPNYSSELNVNALELDDSALYLCASSPGQGKEAFFGQGTRLTVV.

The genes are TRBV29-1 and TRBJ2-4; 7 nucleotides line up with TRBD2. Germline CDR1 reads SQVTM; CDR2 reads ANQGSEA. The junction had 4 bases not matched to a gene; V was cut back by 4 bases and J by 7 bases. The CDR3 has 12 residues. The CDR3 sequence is CSVGREGNIQYF. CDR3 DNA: TGCAGCGTTGGCAGGGAGGGGAACATTCAGTACTTC.

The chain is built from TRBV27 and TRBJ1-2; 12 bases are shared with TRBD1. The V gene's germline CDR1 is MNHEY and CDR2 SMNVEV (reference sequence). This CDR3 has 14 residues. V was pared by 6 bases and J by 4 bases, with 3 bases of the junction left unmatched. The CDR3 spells CASRGTGGLYGYTF. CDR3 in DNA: TGTGCCAGCAGAGGGACAGGGGGCCTCTATGGCTACACCTTC.

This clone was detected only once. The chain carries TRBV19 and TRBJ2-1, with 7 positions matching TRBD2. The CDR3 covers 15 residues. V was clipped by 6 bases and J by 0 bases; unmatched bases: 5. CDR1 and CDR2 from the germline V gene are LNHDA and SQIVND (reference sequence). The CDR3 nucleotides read TGTGCCAGTAGCCTAACTAGCGACTCCTACAATGAGCAGTTCTTC. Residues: CASSLTSDSYNEQFF. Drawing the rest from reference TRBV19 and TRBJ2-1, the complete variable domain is DGGITQSPKYLFRKEGQNVTLSCEQNLNHDAMYWYRQDPGQGLRLIYYSQIVNDFQKGDIAEGYSVSREKKESFPLTVTSAQKNPTAFYLCASSLTSDSYNEQFFGPGTRLTVL.

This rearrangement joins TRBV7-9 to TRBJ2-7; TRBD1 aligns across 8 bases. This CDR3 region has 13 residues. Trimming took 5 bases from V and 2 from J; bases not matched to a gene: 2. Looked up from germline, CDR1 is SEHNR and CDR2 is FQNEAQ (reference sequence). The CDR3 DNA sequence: TGTGCCAGCAGCCGGGGACAGGCCTACGAGCAGTACTTC. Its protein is CASSRGQAYEQYF.

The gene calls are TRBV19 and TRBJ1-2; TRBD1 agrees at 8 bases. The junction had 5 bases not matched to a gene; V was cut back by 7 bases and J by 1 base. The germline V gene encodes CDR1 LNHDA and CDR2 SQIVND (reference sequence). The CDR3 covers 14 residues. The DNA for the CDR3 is TGTGCCAGTAAATTTGGACAGGGTAACTATGGCTACACCTTC. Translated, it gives CASKFGQGNYGYTF. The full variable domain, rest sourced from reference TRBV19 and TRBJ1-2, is DGGITQSPKYLFRKEGQNVTLSCEQNLNHDAMYWYRQDPGQGLRLIYYSQIVNDFQKGDIAEGYSVSREKKESFPLTVTSAQKNPTAFYLCASKFGQGNYGYTFGSGTRLTVV.

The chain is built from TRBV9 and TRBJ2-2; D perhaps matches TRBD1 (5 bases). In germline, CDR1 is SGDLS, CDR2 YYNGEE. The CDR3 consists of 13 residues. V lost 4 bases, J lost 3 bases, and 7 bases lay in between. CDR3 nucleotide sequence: TGTGCCAGCAGCCAGGGTTACACCGGGGAGCTGTTTTTT. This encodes CASSQGYTGELFF.

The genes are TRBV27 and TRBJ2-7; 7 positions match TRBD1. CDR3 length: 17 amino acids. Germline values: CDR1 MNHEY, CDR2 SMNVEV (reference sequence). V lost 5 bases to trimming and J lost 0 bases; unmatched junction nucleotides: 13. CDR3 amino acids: CASSPTGTALPSYEQYF. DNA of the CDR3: TGTGCCAGCAGTCCTACCGGGACAGCACTCCCCTCCTACGAGCAGTACTTC.

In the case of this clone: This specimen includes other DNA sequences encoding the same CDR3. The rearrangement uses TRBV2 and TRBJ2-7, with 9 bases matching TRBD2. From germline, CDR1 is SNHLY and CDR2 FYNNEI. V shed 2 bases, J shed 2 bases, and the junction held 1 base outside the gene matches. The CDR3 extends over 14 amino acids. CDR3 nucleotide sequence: TGTGCCAGCAGTGAAAGCGGGAGGCCCTACGAGCAGTACTTC. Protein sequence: CASSESGRPYEQYF. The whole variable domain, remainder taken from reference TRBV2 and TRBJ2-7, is EPEVTQTPSHQVTQMGQEVILRCVPISNHLYFYWYRQILGQKVEFLVSFYNNEISEKSEIFDDQFSVERPDGSNFTLKIRSTKLEDSAMYFCASSESGRPYEQYFGPGTRLTVT.

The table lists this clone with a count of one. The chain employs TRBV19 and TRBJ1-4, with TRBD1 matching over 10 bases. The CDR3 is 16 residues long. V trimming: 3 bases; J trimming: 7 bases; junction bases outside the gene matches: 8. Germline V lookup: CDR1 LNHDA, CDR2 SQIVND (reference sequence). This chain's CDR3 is CASSMTGGVEGEKLFF. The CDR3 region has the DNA TGTGCCAGTAGTATGACAGGGGGCGTTGAAGGTGAAAAACTGTTTTTT.

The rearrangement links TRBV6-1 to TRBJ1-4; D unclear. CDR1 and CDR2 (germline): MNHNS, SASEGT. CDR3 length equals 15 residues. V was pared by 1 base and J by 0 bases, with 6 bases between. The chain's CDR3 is CASSEGPSTNEKLFF. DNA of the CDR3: TGTGCCAGCAGTGAAGGGCCCTCAACTAATGAAAAACTGTTTTTT.